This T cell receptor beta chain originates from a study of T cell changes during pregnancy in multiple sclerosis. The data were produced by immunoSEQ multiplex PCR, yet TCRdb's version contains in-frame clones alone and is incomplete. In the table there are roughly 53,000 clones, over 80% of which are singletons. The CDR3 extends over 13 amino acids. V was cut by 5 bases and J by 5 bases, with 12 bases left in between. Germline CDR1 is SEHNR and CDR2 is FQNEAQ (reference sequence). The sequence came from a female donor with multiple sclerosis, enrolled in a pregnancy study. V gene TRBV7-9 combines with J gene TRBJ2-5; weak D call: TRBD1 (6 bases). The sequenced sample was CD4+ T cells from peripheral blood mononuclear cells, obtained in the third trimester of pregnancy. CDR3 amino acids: CASSPRRGETQYF. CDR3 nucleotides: TGTGCCAGCAGCCCCCGAAGGGGGGAGACCCAGTACTTC.